The 28 T cell receptor beta chains below all came from one sample that was sequenced in a study of cytomegalovirus exposure and HLA in healthy donors. PCR primers comprised 60 Vbeta and 13 Jbeta primers. Assay: immunoSEQ multiplex PCR; the TCRdb copy retains only in-frame clones and omits some. Of 150,000 to 200,000 clones listed, approximately 85% were seen once; the top ten hold roughly 8.8%. The sample taken for sequencing was PBMCs. These receptors were obtained from a man aged 18 to 35 in good health and CMV-seropositive.

CDR3 nucleotide sequence: TGTGCCAGCAGCCAGGGCGGGGGATACGAGCAGTACTTC. Translated, it gives CASSQGGGYEQYF. The chain couples TRBV7-6 to TRBJ2-7; 7 nucleotides agree with TRBD2. Germline V gene sequence: CDR1 SGHVS, CDR2 FNYEAQ. The length of the CDR3 is 13 residues. V was pared by 5 bases and J by 4 bases, with 5 bases of the junction left unmatched.

The chain couples TRBV18 to TRBJ1-5; D remains ambiguous. V was clipped by 6 bases and J by 4 bases, with 16 bases between them. Germline V gives CDR1 KGHSH, CDR2 LQKENI. The CDR3 covers 15 residues. The CDR3 DNA reads TGTGCCAGCTCTGCCAGTCCAATCCGAAATCAGCCCCAGCATTTT. Amino acids: CASSASPIRNQPQHF.

The rearrangement joins TRBV6-5 to TRBJ1-5, with D unresolved. CDR3 length: 14 amino acids. Germline V CDR1 and CDR2: MNHEY, SVGAGI. The V gene lost 6 bases and the J gene lost 4 bases, with 13 bases spanning the gap. Here the CDR3 DNA reads TGTGCCAGCAGCCGGAGGGTTGGAAATCAGCCCCAGCATTTT. Amino acid sequence: CASSRRVGNQPQHF.

A few counts support this clone. The chain carries TRBV2 and TRBJ2-3; TRBD2 agrees at 8 bases. The CDR3 has 14 residues. The V and J ends lost 6 bases and 5 bases, in that order; junction bases with no gene match: 7. Per the germline V gene, CDR1 is SNHLY and CDR2 is FYNNEI. The CDR3 DNA is TGTGCCAGCAGCGGGGCGGGGGGCGGAGATACGCAGTATTTT. This translates into CASSGAGGGDTQYF. The full variable domain, in which reference TRBV2 and TRBJ2-3 provide the parts outside the CDR3, is EPEVTQTPSHQVTQMGQEVILRCVPISNHLYFYWYRQILGQKVEFLVSFYNNEISEKSEIFDDQFSVERPDGSNFTLKIRSTKLEDSAMYFCASSGAGGGDTQYFGPGTRLTVL.

The genes are TRBV30 and TRBJ2-2; 7 nucleotides align to TRBD2. Germline V gene lookup returns CDR1 GTSNPN and CDR2 SVGIG (reference sequence). The CDR3 extends over 15 amino acids. V shed 2 bases and J 7 bases; nucleotides not matched to a gene: 10. The CDR3 reads CAWSTDGGWNGELFF. The CDR3 nucleotides are TGTGCCTGGAGTACCGACGGGGGGTGGAACGGGGAGCTGTTTTTT. The complete variable domain, with remaining parts taken from reference TRBV30 and TRBJ2-2, reads SQTIHQWPATLVQPVGSPLSLECTVEGTSNPNLYWYRQAAGRGLQLLFYSVGIGQISSEVPQNLSASRPQDRQFILSSKKLLLSDSGFYLCAWSTDGGWNGELFFGEGSRLTVL.

The DNA for the CDR3 is TGTGCCAGCAGCATCGGACTAGCGGGGGGGCATAGGGCAGATACGCAGTATTTT. Its translation: CASSIGLAGGHRADTQYF. The V and J genes are TRBV7-6 and TRBJ2-3; 15 nucleotides align to TRBD2. CDR3 length equals 18 residues. The germline gives CDR1 SGHVS, CDR2 FNYEAQ. Germline trimming cut 5 bases from V and 4 bases from J; bases unmatched to any gene: 10.

The chain carries TRBV30 and TRBJ1-1; 7 nucleotides line up with TRBD1. CDR1 GTSNPN and CDR2 SVGIG come from the germline V gene (reference sequence). After removal of 2 bases from V and 1 base from J, the junction contained 7 bases not matched to a gene. The CDR3 is made up of 15 amino acids. The CDR3 is CAWSMRGRENTEAFF. The CDR3, as DNA: TGTGCCTGGAGTATGAGGGGGCGGGAGAACACTGAAGCTTTCTTT. Full variable domain (rest looked up from reference TRBV30 and TRBJ1-1): SQTIHQWPATLVQPVGSPLSLECTVEGTSNPNLYWYRQAAGRGLQLLFYSVGIGQISSEVPQNLSASRPQDRQFILSSKKLLLSDSGFYLCAWSMRGRENTEAFFGQGTRLTVV.

V is TRBV5-1 and J is TRBJ2-3; D unclear. V lost 5 bases and J 1 base, leaving 11 bases between the germline ends. The CDR3 extends over 14 amino acids. The germline V gene has CDR1 SGHRS and CDR2 YFSETQ. CDR3 coding DNA: TGCGCCAGCAGGCAGTCTTCCGGCACAGATACGCAGTATTTT. Translating it yields CASRQSSGTDTQYF.

The sample holds one count of this clone. CDR3: CASSVEGQWAQFF. The CDR3 DNA follows: TGTGCCAGCAGCGTAGAAGGACAGTGGGCCCAGTTCTTC. This chain uses TRBV9 with TRBJ2-1; tentatively, D is TRBD1 (6 bases). Looked up from germline, CDR1 is SGDLS and CDR2 is YYNGEE. V lost 0 bases and J 13 bases, leaving 14 bases between the germline ends. This CDR3 has 13 amino acids.

The chain joins TRBV5-1 to TRBJ1-4; D is ambiguous. CDR1 and CDR2 from the germline V gene are SGHRS and YFSETQ. The length of the CDR3 is 14 residues. Trimming removed 2 bases at V and 5 bases at J, with 10 bases between. For the CDR3, the DNA is TGCGCCAGCAGCTTCCGGGAAGGAAATGAAAAACTGTTTTTT. Translating it yields CASSFREGNEKLFF. The variable domain in full, with the rest retrieved from reference TRBV5-1 and TRBJ1-4, is KAGVTQTPRYLIKTRGQQVTLSCSPISGHRSVSWYQQTPGQGLQFLFEYFSETQRNKGNFPGRFSGRQFSNSRSEMNVSTLELGDSALYLCASSFREGNEKLFFGSGTQLSVL.

In this sample, this clone turned up a few times. The V and J genes are TRBV5-1 and TRBJ1-4; the D is unclear. The germline gives CDR1 SGHRS, CDR2 YFSETQ. This CDR3 is built from 14 residues. V lost 4 bases, J lost 1 base, and 8 bases lay in between. The CDR3 loop is CASSIAVTNEKLFF. Written as DNA, the CDR3 is TGCGCCAGCAGCATCGCGGTAACTAATGAAAAACTGTTTTTT.

The gene calls are TRBV5-6 and TRBJ2-7; perhaps TRBD2 as D (5 bases). Per germline, CDR1 SGHDT and CDR2 YYEEEE. V was clipped by 3 bases and J by 0 bases, with 16 bases between them. This CDR3 is 16 amino acids long. In DNA, the CDR3 is TGTGCCAGCAGCTACCTGGGAGCCTCTTCCTCCTACGAGCAGTACTTC. Protein sequence: CASSYLGASSSYEQYF. Combining the CDR3 with reference TRBV5-6 and TRBJ2-7 gives the whole variable domain DAGVTQSPTHLIKTRGQQVTLRCSPKSGHDTVSWYQQALGQGPQFIFQYYEEEERQRGNFPDRFSGHQFPNYSSELNVNALLLGDSALYLCASSYLGASSSYEQYFGPGTRLTVT.

The chain's CDR3 is CASRGQHSGNTIYF. The CDR3 DNA is TGTGCCAGCAGGGGACAGCACTCTGGAAACACCATATATTTT. The chain couples TRBV2 to TRBJ1-3; 7 bases match TRBD1. Germline loops: CDR1 SNHLY, CDR2 FYNNEI. V lost 6 bases and J lost 0; bases outside the gene matches: 2. The CDR3 loop spans 14 amino acids.

The chain links TRBV27 to TRBJ2-1, with TRBD2 identical over 8 bases. V was pared by 6 bases and J by 7 bases, with 14 bases of the junction left unmatched. The CDR3 is made up of 16 amino acids. The germline V gene encodes CDR1 MNHEY and CDR2 SMNVEV (reference sequence). CDR3 nucleotide sequence: TGTGCCAGCAGCTTCCCCTCGGGACTAGGGTGGAATGAGCAGTTCTTC. Translation gives CASSFPSGLGWNEQFF.

The chain combines TRBV28 with TRBJ2-2; TRBD1 matches at 8 bases. The V and J ends lost 6 bases and 4 bases, in that order; junction bases with no gene match: 13. The germline gives CDR1 MDHEN, CDR2 SYDVKM. CDR3 length equals 17 residues. The CDR3 bases are TGTGCCAGCAGCCTACTATTCAGGGGGCAAGTCACCGGGGAGCTGTTTTTT. It translates to CASSLLFRGQVTGELFF.

This chain links TRBV18 with TRBJ2-3; D is uncertain. The CDR3 runs to 14 residues. Trimming cost V 5 bases and J 6 bases, with 15 bases left between them. Germline V gene lookup returns CDR1 KGHSH and CDR2 LQKENI. The CDR3 nucleotides are TGTGCCAGCTCAACAAACCTCTCACCGGATACGCAGTATTTT. Protein sequence: CASSTNLSPDTQYF.

CDR3 nucleotide sequence: TGTGCCTGGAGTGCCCCGACCAGCGTCGGTAATGAAAAACTGTTTTTT. Amino acids: CAWSAPTSVGNEKLFF. The J gene is TRBJ1-4, the V gene TRBV30, with D unresolved. Trimming took 1 base from V and 4 from J, leaving 16 bases between them. This CDR3 region has 16 residues. In germline, CDR1 is GTSNPN, CDR2 SVGIG (reference sequence). The full variable domain, in which reference TRBV30 and TRBJ1-4 provide the parts outside the CDR3, is SQTIHQWPATLVQPVGSPLSLECTVEGTSNPNLYWYRQAAGRGLQLLFYSVGIGQISSEVPQNLSASRPQDRQFILSSKKLLLSDSGFYLCAWSAPTSVGNEKLFFGSGTQLSVL.

CDR3 DNA sequence: TGTGCCAGCAGCCCTAGCATAACTAGCACAGATACGCAGTATTTT. This sequence encodes CASSPSITSTDTQYF. The chain is built from TRBV7-3 and TRBJ2-3, with a tentative D call TRBD2 (5 bases). CDR1 is SGHTA, CDR2 FQGTGA, per germline. This CDR3 is built from 15 residues. V was trimmed by 5 bases and J by 0 bases, leaving 12 bases between them.

The chain has TRBV18 and TRBJ1-6; TRBD1 is a possible D gene (5 bases). The V gene lost 3 bases and the J gene lost 8 bases, with 14 bases spanning the gap. Germline CDR1 reads KGHSH; CDR2 reads LQKENI. There are 15 residues in the CDR3. The CDR3 nucleotides read TGTGCCAGCTCACCCCAGGGTCTCTCCCATTCACCCCTCCACTTT. Encoded protein: CASSPQGLSHSPLHF.

The chain uses TRBV19 and TRBJ1-3; no reliable D call. Germline loops: CDR1 LNHDA, CDR2 SQIVND (reference sequence). V was shortened by 7 bases and J by 4 bases, with 11 bases between the two germline ends. This CDR3 region has 13 residues. DNA of the CDR3: TGTGCCAGTATCGAGAATCGGGGAAACACCATATATTTT. As protein: CASIENRGNTIYF.

The chain combines TRBV7-6 with TRBJ2-1, with 8 positions matching TRBD2. Unmatched junction bases numbered 7, after V lost 5 bases and J lost 7 bases. The CDR3 loop spans 14 amino acids. The germline V gene has CDR1 SGHVS and CDR2 FNYEAQ. CDR3 loop: CASSLRGGGNEQFF. The DNA of the CDR3 is TGTGCCAGCAGCCTCCGGGGGGGCGGGAATGAGCAGTTCTTC.

The V and J genes are TRBV4-2 and TRBJ2-1, with TRBD2 matching 10 bases. Looked up from germline, CDR1 is LGHNA and CDR2 is YNFKEQ. V lost 4 bases, J lost 7 bases, and 10 bases stayed unmatched. The CDR3 extends over 16 amino acids. The CDR3 sequence is CASSPTSGLAFNEQFF. The CDR3 DNA reads as TGTGCCAGCAGCCCCACCTCGGGACTAGCGTTTAATGAGCAGTTCTTC.

CDR3 bases: TGTGCCAGCAGCCCGGGACAGGGCATCTATGGCTACACCTTC. Translation: CASSPGQGIYGYTF. The genes are TRBV7-9 and TRBJ1-2, with 9 bases lining up with TRBD1. The CDR3 is 14 amino acids. Germline CDR1 SEHNR, CDR2 FQNEAQ (reference sequence). The V gene end was trimmed by 5 bases and the J gene end by 4 bases; junction bases not matched to a gene: 5.

The chain is built from TRBV7-9 and TRBJ2-7; 7 nucleotides match TRBD1. J gave up 3 bases and V 5 bases, and 7 bases lay outside the gene matches. This CDR3 spans 14 amino acids. Germline loops: CDR1 SEHNR, CDR2 FQNEAQ (reference sequence). CDR3 protein: CASSPSDRDYEQYF. CDR3 nucleotides: TGTGCCAGCAGCCCATCCGACAGGGACTACGAGCAGTACTTC.

The chain joins TRBV5-1 to TRBJ1-2; 8 bases agree with TRBD1. The length of the CDR3 is 14 residues. With V trimmed by 0 bases and J by 4 bases, 2 bases remained unmatched. Germline-derived CDR1 and CDR2 are SGHRS and YFSETQ. The DNA of the CDR3 is TGCGCCAGCAGCTTGGCCGGGACAGGCTATGGCTACACCTTC. It specifies CASSLAGTGYGYTF. The entire variable domain, with the rest obtained from reference TRBV5-1 and TRBJ1-2, is as follows: KAGVTQTPRYLIKTRGQQVTLSCSPISGHRSVSWYQQTPGQGLQFLFEYFSETQRNKGNFPGRFSGRQFSNSRSEMNVSTLELGDSALYLCASSLAGTGYGYTFGSGTRLTVV.

The V gene is TRBV2, the J gene TRBJ2-7; tentative D call: TRBD1 (6 bases). The CDR3 is 12 residues long. Trimming stripped 10 bases from V and 2 bases from J, with 12 bases between. The germline V gene encodes CDR1 SNHLY and CDR2 FYNNEI. DNA of the CDR3: TGTGCCAACAGGACAGTAACCTACGAGCAGTACTTC. Translation: CANRTVTYEQYF. Drawing the rest from reference TRBV2 and TRBJ2-7, the complete variable domain is EPEVTQTPSHQVTQMGQEVILRCVPISNHLYFYWYRQILGQKVEFLVSFYNNEISEKSEIFDDQFSVERPDGSNFTLKIRSTKLEDSAMYFCANRTVTYEQYFGPGTRLTVT.

The chain recombines TRBV18 with TRBJ1-1; D remains unclear. Germline-derived CDR1 and CDR2 are KGHSH and LQKENI. The CDR3 contains 13 residues. Trimming took off 3 bases at V and 0 bases at J, with 5 bases between the two ends. The CDR3 DNA is TGTGCCAGCTCACCGGAGATGAACACTGAAGCTTTCTTT. Amino acid sequence: CASSPEMNTEAFF.

This chain uses TRBV2 with TRBJ2-7; D is unclear. V was pared by 8 bases and J by 6 bases, with 14 bases between. CDR3 length equals 12 residues. Germline values: CDR1 SNHLY, CDR2 FYNNEI. CDR3 sequence: CASLGLNSEQYF. CDR3 sequence (DNA): TGTGCCAGCCTGGGCCTAAATAGCGAGCAGTACTTC. The full variable domain, its missing parts supplied by reference TRBV2 and TRBJ2-7, is EPEVTQTPSHQVTQMGQEVILRCVPISNHLYFYWYRQILGQKVEFLVSFYNNEISEKSEIFDDQFSVERPDGSNFTLKIRSTKLEDSAMYFCASLGLNSEQYFGPGTRLTVT.